These 14 T cell receptor beta chains were sequenced from one sample in a study of T cell responses to AZD1222 COVID-19 vaccine (dated by TCRdb to 2020 to 2022). The time point tag for this specimen amounts to: baseline before first vaccination. The library was obtained by the immunoSEQ multiplex PCR assay. Imported from immuneACCESS, the table was reduced by TCRdb to in-frame sequences with V and J called. These copies leave out some clones; in studies compared against another copy, an unresolved V gene accounts for under half, and the cause of the remainder is not known. The sample table lists some 180,000 clones, 70% to 90% of them with a count of one. The leading ten clones occupy 0.49% of the sample. The material was peripheral blood, obtained on day 0 of AZD1222 vaccination. The receptors stem from an adult in good health.

This clone has just a few counts. This chain links TRBV7-8 with TRBJ2-7; 8 bases line up with TRBD1. CDR3 length: 14 residues. V was clipped by 3 bases and J by 3 bases; unmatched bases: 4. CDR1 is SGHVS and CDR2 is FQNEAQ in the germline V gene. CDR3 sequence reads: CASSLGDRIYEQYF. The CDR3 DNA sequence: TGTGCCAGCAGCTTGGGGGACAGGATCTACGAGCAGTACTTC.

J is TRBJ2-2 and V is TRBV24-1; TRBD2 aligns across 15 bases. Germline CDR1 KGHDR, CDR2 SFDVKD. CDR3 length: 19 residues. V was clipped by 3 bases and J by 5 bases; unmatched bases: 9. The CDR3 sequence is CATSDPGLAGGGDTGELFF. The CDR3 DNA reads as TGTGCCACCAGTGATCCGGGACTAGCGGGAGGAGGTGATACCGGGGAGCTGTTTTTT.

The V and J genes are TRBV5-1 and TRBJ2-7; the D gene is possibly TRBD1 (5 bases). The CDR3 extends over 13 amino acids. Trimming took off 4 bases at V and 2 bases at J, with 10 bases between the two ends. The germline V gene encodes CDR1 SGHRS and CDR2 YFSETQ. CDR3: CASSLGAPYEQYF. The CDR3 DNA follows: TGCGCCAGCAGCCTAGGGGCCCCCTACGAGCAGTACTTC.

V usage is TRBV7-3 and J usage is TRBJ2-1; D remains unclear. The length of the CDR3 is 11 residues. V was cut by 4 bases and J by 9 bases, with 7 bases left in between. Germline V gene data show CDR1 as SGHTA and CDR2 as FQGTGA. CDR3 nucleotides: TGTGCCAGCAGCTCTAGTAGTGAGCAGTTCTTC. Translated: CASSSSSEQFF.

The chain uses TRBV10-3 and TRBJ2-1, with 15 bases matching TRBD2. Looked up from germline, CDR1 is ENHRY and CDR2 is SYGVKD. V lost 7 bases, J lost 0 bases, and 10 bases stayed unmatched. The CDR3 sequence is 19 residues long. The CDR3 sequence: CAITRTSGGGPSSYNEQFF. CDR3 coding DNA: TGTGCCATCACTCGGACTAGCGGGGGGGGACCGAGCTCCTACAATGAGCAGTTCTTC.

The J gene is TRBJ1-2, the V gene TRBV5-1, with D perhaps matching TRBD1 (6 bases). This CDR3 is built from 13 residues. CDR1 SGHRS and CDR2 YFSETQ come from the germline V gene. V dropped 1 base and J dropped 6 bases, with 10 bases sitting between them. The CDR3 DNA reads TGCGCCAGCAGCTTGCTGGGGGCCGATGGCTACACCTTC. Amino acids: CASSLLGADGYTF.

V is TRBV24-1 and J is TRBJ1-4; the D gene is possibly TRBD1 (6 bases). The length of the CDR3 is 12 residues. The V gene's germline CDR1 is KGHDR and CDR2 SFDVKD. Trimming shortened V by 4 bases and J by 14 bases, and 13 bases separated the two germline ends. The CDR3 reads CATSEITGKLFF. The CDR3 DNA sequence: TGTGCCACCAGTGAGATAACAGGGAAGCTGTTTTTT.

V is TRBV2 and J is TRBJ1-2; 7 nucleotides agree with TRBD1. CDR1 and CDR2 (germline): SNHLY, FYNNEI. V lost 6 bases and J lost 2; bases outside the gene matches: 12. This CDR3 region has 16 residues. DNA of the CDR3: TGTGCCAGCAGCACTCGGGGGGGCAGGGGGAACTATGGCTACACCTTC. It encodes CASSTRGGRGNYGYTF.

This chain joins TRBV7-9 and TRBJ1-2; perhaps TRBD1 as D (5 bases). The CDR3 contains 13 residues. The V and J ends lost 1 base and 4 bases respectively, with 7 bases between them. Germline V gene data show CDR1 as SEHNR and CDR2 as FQNEAQ (reference sequence). In DNA, the CDR3 is TGTGCCAGCAGCTTAGGGGGGGTCTATGGCTACACCTTC. This sequence encodes CASSLGGVYGYTF.

In nucleotides, the CDR3 is TGCGCCAGCAGCTTGTGGGGACAGGGAAATAATTCACCCCTCCACTTT. Protein sequence: CASSLWGQGNNSPLHF. The V and J genes are TRBV5-1 and TRBJ1-6; 9 bases map to TRBD1. The CDR3 sequence is 16 residues long. CDR1 and CDR2 from the germline V gene are SGHRS and YFSETQ. Trimming took 1 base from V and 5 from J; bases not matched to a gene: 4.

The chain combines TRBV7-2 with TRBJ1-5; D is uncertain. Per the germline V gene, CDR1 is SGHTA and CDR2 is FQGNSA. V was clipped by 5 bases and J by 3 bases, with 11 bases between them. CDR3 size: 14 residues. This CDR3 is CASSPTRDNQPQHF. The CDR3 DNA sequence: TGTGCCAGCAGCCCGACACGGGACAATCAGCCCCAGCATTTT.

The CDR3 sequence is CASSQNTGMNYGYTF. The CDR3 DNA reads as TGCGCCAGCAGCCAAAATACGGGGATGAACTATGGCTACACCTTC. The chain uses TRBV4-1 and TRBJ1-2; no firm D call. From germline, CDR1 is MGHRA and CDR2 YSYEKL. The CDR3 covers 15 residues. V dropped 2 bases and J dropped 2 bases, with 12 bases sitting between them.

V is TRBV6-5 and J is TRBJ2-2; D may be TRBD1 (6 bases). This CDR3 is built from 14 residues. Trimming took off 10 bases at V and 2 bases at J, with 14 bases between the two ends. Germline V CDR1 and CDR2: MNHEY, SVGAGI. The DNA for the CDR3 is TGTGCCACCCAGCCGGGACAAAACACCGGGGAGCTGTTTTTT. Its protein is CATQPGQNTGELFF.

This chain uses TRBV13 with TRBJ2-7; TRBD1 matches at 12 bases. This CDR3 has 19 amino acids. J was trimmed by 4 bases and V by 5 bases; bases with no gene match: 18. The V gene's germline CDR1 is PRHDT and CDR2 FYEKMQ (reference sequence). CDR3 sequence: CASSRPGQGARREGYEQYF. CDR3 nucleotides: TGTGCCAGCAGCCGCCCGGGACAGGGGGCGCGTCGGGAGGGTTACGAGCAGTACTTC. Full variable domain (rest looked up from reference TRBV13 and TRBJ2-7): AAGVIQSPRHLIKEKRETATLKCYPIPRHDTVYWYQQGPGQDPQFLISFYEKMQSDKGSIPDRFSAQQFSDYHSELNMSSLELGDSALYFCASSRPGQGARREGYEQYFGPGTRLTVT.